This TCR beta chain emerged from a study of T cell responses to AZD1222 COVID-19 vaccine. Regarding the study as a whole: Targeting of unmutated variant regions was reportedly seen in nearly half of spike-specific TCRs. Baseline seropositives among AZD1222 recipients totaled only 5 to 7. In all cases, repertoires were sampled only after the peak T cell response.

The repertoire was sequenced with immunoSEQ multiplex PCR; TCRdb's copy has only in-frame clones and lacks some. Here the sample spans 90,000 to 120,000 clones, over 80% being singletons. For this clone: Antigen: not known.

Material: peripheral blood, obtained 28 days after the second AZD1222 dose. This clonotype was sampled from an adult who received the AZD1222 COVID-19 vaccine.

The CDR3 sequence: CANNGRAGGETQYF. The CDR3 DNA follows: TGTGCCAACAACGGGAGGGCCGGAGGAGAGACCCAGTACTTC. This sequence joins TRBV28 and TRBJ2-5, with 8 bases fitting TRBD2. This CDR3 spans 14 amino acids. The V gene end was trimmed by 10 bases and the J gene end by 4 bases; junction bases not matched to a gene: 11. The germline CDR1 and CDR2 sequences are MDHEN and SYDVKM.